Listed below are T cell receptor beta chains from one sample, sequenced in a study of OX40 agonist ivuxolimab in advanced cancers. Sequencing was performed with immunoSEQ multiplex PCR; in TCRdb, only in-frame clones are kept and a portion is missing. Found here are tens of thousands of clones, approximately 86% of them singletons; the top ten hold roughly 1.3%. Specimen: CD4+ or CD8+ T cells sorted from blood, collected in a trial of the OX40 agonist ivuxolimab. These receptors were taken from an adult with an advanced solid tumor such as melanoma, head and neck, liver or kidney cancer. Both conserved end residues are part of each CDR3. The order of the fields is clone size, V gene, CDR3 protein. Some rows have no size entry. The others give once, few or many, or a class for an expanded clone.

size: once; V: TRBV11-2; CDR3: CASSSIGREGYGYTF
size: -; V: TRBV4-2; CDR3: CASSQRDNSYEQYF
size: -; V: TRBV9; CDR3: CASSPSPSTDTQYF
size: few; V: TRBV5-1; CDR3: CASSLVADEHEKLFF
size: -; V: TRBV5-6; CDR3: CASRTSGGPNTQYF
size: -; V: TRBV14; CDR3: CASSRGGLAKNIQYF
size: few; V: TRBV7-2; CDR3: CASSLVGQYGYTF
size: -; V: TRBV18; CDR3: CASSSGNRGLMNTEAFF
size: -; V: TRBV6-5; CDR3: CASSKLRAHGYTF
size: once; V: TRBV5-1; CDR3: CASSPTGVGETQYF
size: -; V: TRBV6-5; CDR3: CATRGSGNTIYF
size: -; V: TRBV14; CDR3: CASSQGFPTLSTDTQYF
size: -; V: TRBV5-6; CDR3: CASSLQSVQETQYF
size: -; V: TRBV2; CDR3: CASRGHQTNYGYTF
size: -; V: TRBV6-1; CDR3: CASAPGPNTDTQYF
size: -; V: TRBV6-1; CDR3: CASSYGWSQYF
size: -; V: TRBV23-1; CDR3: CASSQSRFQGADNEQFF
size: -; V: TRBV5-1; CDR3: CASASGPTNEKLFF
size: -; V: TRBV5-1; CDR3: CASSRTGTDTEAFF
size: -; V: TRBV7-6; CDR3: CASSTKVGFLGDTEAFF
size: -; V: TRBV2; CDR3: CASSGTAQETQYF
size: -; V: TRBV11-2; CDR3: CVSSLEVGAYEQYF